These 27 T cell receptor beta chains originate from one sample sequenced in a study of beta chain features in type 1 diabetes. The entirety of the isolated RNA underwent reverse transcription, so expressed TCRB transcripts were sequenced. Generated by immunoSEQ multiplex PCR, the TCRdb table keeps only in-frame clones and is missing some. The sample shows about 320,000 clones, around 13% of them seen only once. What was sequenced was central memory CD4+ T cells from blood. The receptors come from a man between 25 and 39 years old in good health.

This clone was observed a few times. The chain has TRBV7-2 and TRBJ1-2, with no clear D. Germline-derived CDR1 and CDR2 are SGHTA and FQGNSA. Between the trimmed V and J ends, which lost 3 bases and 0 bases, there was a span of 5 bases. This CDR3 contains 13 residues. CDR3 in amino acids: CASSFETNYGYTF. The CDR3 DNA sequence: TGTGCCAGCAGCTTCGAGACTAACTATGGCTACACCTTC.

The chain has TRBV5-1 and TRBJ2-1; weak D call: TRBD1 (5 bases). CDR1 is SGHRS and CDR2 is YFSETQ in the germline V gene. V was pared by 0 bases and J by 11 bases, with 12 bases between. This CDR3 has 13 amino acids. As DNA, the CDR3 is TGCGCCAGCAGCTTGGGTGGAGCAGGGCAGCAGTTCTTC. Residues: CASSLGGAGQQFF.

This clone was seen more than once but under ten times. The chain is built from TRBV2 and TRBJ1-2; maybe TRBD1 (5 bases). V dropped 9 bases and J dropped 2 bases, with 10 bases sitting between them. The CDR3 consists of 12 residues. The germline V gene has CDR1 SNHLY and CDR2 FYNNEI. In nucleotides, the CDR3 is TGTGCCAGTTTAGAGGGGAACTATGGCTACACCTTC. It encodes CASLEGNYGYTF.

This clone was counted once. This chain joins TRBV30 and TRBJ1-2; D remains ambiguous. The ends were cut back, 1 base at V and 2 bases at J, with 11 bases in the middle. The germline CDR1 and CDR2 sequences are GTSNPN and SVGIG (reference sequence). There are 14 residues in the CDR3. CDR3 DNA: TGTGCCTGGAGTGGAGGGCGAGTAAACTATGGCTACACCTTC. Its translation: CAWSGGRVNYGYTF.

The genes are TRBV7-2 and TRBJ2-1; 10 bases align to TRBD2. CDR1 is SGHTA and CDR2 is FQGNSA in the germline V gene. Losses at the gene ends were 5 bases for V and 8 bases for J; bases not matched to a gene: 9. The CDR3 has 15 amino acids. The DNA for the CDR3 is TGTGCCAGCAGCCCCCTAGCGGGAGCTTACGATGAGCAGTTCTTC. Translation gives CASSPLAGAYDEQFF. Full variable domain (missing parts from reference TRBV7-2 and TRBJ2-1): GAGVSQSPSNKVTEKGKDVELRCDPISGHTALYWYRQSLGQGLEFLIYFQGNSAPDKSGLPSDRFSAERTGGSVSTLTIQRTQQEDSAVYLCASSPLAGAYDEQFFGPGTRLTVL.

This clone showed up just a few times. The chain has TRBV5-5 and TRBJ2-3; 7 bases are a match to TRBD2. Trimming cost V 4 bases and J 3 bases; bases outside gene matches: 11. CDR1 and CDR2 (germline): SGHKS, YYEKEE (reference sequence). The CDR3 has 16 residues. The CDR3 nucleotides are TGTGCCAGCAGCCCCCGACGGGCTAGCGGAACAGATACGCAGTATTTT. Residues: CASSPRRASGTDTQYF. The full variable domain, with the rest looked up from reference TRBV5-5 and TRBJ2-3, is DAGVTQSPTHLIKTRGQQVTLRCSPISGHKSVSWYQQVLGQGPQFIFQYYEKEERGRGNFPDRFSARQFPNYSSELNVNALLLGDSALYLCASSPRRASGTDTQYFGPGTRLTVL.

This clone was detected a few times. The chain recombines TRBV4-1 with TRBJ2-5, with TRBD2 matching 8 bases. This CDR3 region has 14 residues. With V trimmed by 4 bases and J by 0 bases, 1 base remained unmatched. CDR1 and CDR2 (germline): MGHRA, YSYEKL. The DNA of the CDR3 is TGCGCCAGCAGCCGGCGGGAGGACCAAGAGACCCAGTACTTC. It codes for CASSRREDQETQYF.

Regarding this clone: A much larger clone differs by one base, so this may be a read error. The rearrangement joins TRBV14 to TRBJ2-6; D is undetermined. The V gene's germline CDR1 is SGHDN and CDR2 FVKESK. V lost 6 bases and J 0 bases, leaving 3 bases between the germline ends. The CDR3 spans 13 residues. In DNA, the CDR3 is TGTGCCAGCAGAAGCTCTGGGGCCAACGTCCTGACTTTC. Translated, it gives CASRSSGANVLTF.

The chain carries TRBV6-1 and TRBJ1-2; D is perhaps TRBD1 (5 bases). V was shortened by 3 bases and J by 4 bases, with 18 bases between the two germline ends. This CDR3 contains 16 residues. Germline lookup yields CDR1 MNHNS and CDR2 SASEGT. CDR3 in amino acids: CASSEGYTGTVYGYTF. DNA for the CDR3: TGTGCCAGCAGTGAGGGTTATACCGGGACGGTCTATGGCTACACCTTC.

The sample holds a few counts of this clone. The rearrangement joins TRBV14 to TRBJ1-2; the match to TRBD1 covers 11 bases. J was trimmed by 3 bases and V by 5 bases; bases with no gene match: 11. CDR1 and CDR2 (germline): SGHDN, FVKESK. This CDR3 has 17 amino acids. The CDR3 nucleotides are TGTGCCAGCAGCTACCGGGACAGGGGGACGCAGGACTATGGCTACACCTTC. Translated, it gives CASSYRDRGTQDYGYTF.

This clone was counted only a few times. J is TRBJ2-1 and V is TRBV7-2; D might be TRBD2 (5 bases). Germline CDR1 is SGHTA and CDR2 is FQGNSA. Trimming removed 5 bases from V and 0 bases from J, with 14 bases in between. CDR3 length: 16 amino acids. In DNA form, the CDR3 reads TGTGCCAGCAGCCCACTACTAGTGAGCTCCTACAATGAGCAGTTCTTC. Protein sequence: CASSPLLVSSYNEQFF.

This clone was seen many times. The rearrangement links TRBV7-9 to TRBJ2-1; tentatively, D is TRBD1 (5 bases). CDR1 is SEHNR and CDR2 is FQNEAQ in the germline V gene (reference sequence). The CDR3 is made up of 14 amino acids. Trimming removed 5 bases from V and 6 bases from J, with 14 bases in between. The CDR3 DNA reads as TGTGCCAGCAGCACAGTGATGCAGGGCAATGAGCAGTTCTTC. Residues: CASSTVMQGNEQFF. Together with reference TRBV7-9 and TRBJ2-1, the CDR3 gives the full variable domain: DTGVSQNPRHKITKRGQNVTFRCDPISEHNRLYWYRQTLGQGPEFLTYFQNEAQLEKSRLLSDRFSAERPKGSFSTLEIQRTEQGDSAMYLCASSTVMQGNEQFFGPGTRLTVL.

V usage is TRBV21-1 and J usage is TRBJ1-5. TRBV21-1 is flagged as a pseudogene. The CDR3 totals 15 residues. In DNA, the CDR3 is TGTGCCAGCAGCAAAGGGATAAATAGCAATCAGCCCCAGCATTTT. Protein product: CASSKGINSNQPQHF.

In its sample, this clone was seen a few times. This chain uses TRBV4-3 with TRBJ2-7; D gene ambiguous. V was trimmed by 0 bases and J by 1 base, leaving 7 bases between them. Germline V gives CDR1 LGHNA, CDR2 YSLEER. This CDR3 contains 14 residues. CDR3 nucleotides: TGCGCCAGCAGCCAAGATTACCAGTCCTACGAGCAGTACTTC. Amino acids: CASSQDYQSYEQYF.

This sequence joins TRBV15 and TRBJ1-4, with D perhaps TRBD1 (6 bases). V gave up 1 base and J gave up 0 bases, with 9 bases separating them. The germline V gene has CDR1 LNHNV and CDR2 YYDKDF (reference sequence). The CDR3 is made up of 16 amino acids. DNA of the CDR3: TGTGCCACCAGCAGAGGAACAGGGACAACTAATGAAAAACTGTTTTTT. Amino acid sequence: CATSRGTGTTNEKLFF.

This clone was observed a handful of times. V usage is TRBV18 and J usage is TRBJ1-1; D gene unclear. V was shortened by 3 bases and J by 0 bases, with 14 bases between the two germline ends. The CDR3 has 16 residues. The V gene's germline CDR1 is KGHSH and CDR2 LQKENI. The CDR3 DNA is TGTGCCAGCTCACCTAGGAGCGCAGCGATGAACACTGAAGCTTTCTTT. Its translation: CASSPRSAAMNTEAFF.

V usage is TRBV6-1 and J usage is TRBJ2-7; TRBD2 matches at 9 bases. Per the germline V gene, CDR1 is MNHNS and CDR2 is SASEGT. CDR3 size: 15 residues. Trimming removed 3 bases from V and 0 bases from J; junction bases left unmatched: 3. The CDR3 DNA sequence: TGTGCCAGCAGTGAGGCGGGAGGGCCCTCCTACGAGCAGTACGTC. Its translation: CASSEAGGPSYEQYV.

This clone showed up just a few times. V and J are TRBV4-3 and TRBJ2-7; D unclear. The CDR3 consists of 15 residues. Trimming shortened V by 1 base and J by 8 bases, and 18 bases separated the two germline ends. Germline assignment: CDR1 LGHNA and CDR2 YSLEER. The CDR3 nucleotides are TGCGCCAGCAGCCAAGCCGTTAGCACTCCCGGTCAGCAGTACGTC. It codes for CASSQAVSTPGQQYV.

The chain links TRBV5-1 to TRBJ2-3; D unresolved. Germline CDR1 SGHRS, CDR2 YFSETQ. V was trimmed by 2 bases and J by 3 bases, leaving 22 bases between them. The CDR3 sequence is 18 residues long. This CDR3 reads CASSLNGVIGPFTDTQYF. The CDR3 DNA follows: TGCGCCAGCAGCTTAAATGGAGTAATCGGACCTTTTACAGATACGCAGTATTTT.

This chain joins TRBV6-5 and TRBJ1-2, with TRBD1 identical over 8 bases. Looked up from germline, CDR1 is MNHEY and CDR2 is SVGAGI. The CDR3 is 12 residues long. V shed 6 bases, J shed 8 bases, and the junction held 5 bases outside the gene matches. This CDR3 reads CASRAQGGGYTF. DNA of the CDR3: TGTGCCAGCAGGGCACAGGGGGGGGGCTACACCTTC.

V usage is TRBV11-3 and J usage is TRBJ1-2; unclear D gene. CDR3 length equals 15 residues. With 1 base removed from V and 4 bases from J, the gap between germline ends came to 13 bases. The germline V gene has CDR1 SGHNT and CDR2 YENEEA. In DNA, the CDR3 is TGTGCCAGCAGCTTAGGTATGGAAGGACTCTATGGCTACACCTTC. Its translation: CASSLGMEGLYGYTF.

The rearrangement joins TRBV7-2 to TRBJ2-3, with 8 bases matching TRBD1. The ends lost 4 bases at V and 3 bases at J; junction bases unmatched: 6. CDR1 and CDR2 (germline): SGHTA, FQGNSA. This CDR3 comprises 15 residues. CDR3 sequence reads: CASSSQGAGTDTQYF. In DNA form, the CDR3 reads TGTGCCAGCAGCTCGCAGGGGGCGGGAACAGATACGCAGTATTTT.

The sample holds a few counts of this clone. Other DNA sequences in the sample encode the same CDR3. The J gene is TRBJ2-5, the V gene TRBV9, with no clear D. The V gene's germline CDR1 is SGDLS and CDR2 YYNGEE. Between the trimmed V and J ends, which lost 4 bases and 1 base, there was a span of 11 bases. The CDR3 consists of 14 residues. The CDR3 DNA reads as TGTGCCAGCAGCCTCGGCACAGCCCAAGAGACCCAGTACTTC. Translated: CASSLGTAQETQYF. Variable domain in full (rest from reference TRBV9 and TRBJ2-5): DSGVTQTPKHLITATGQRVTLRCSPRSGDLSVYWYQQSLDQGLQFLIQYYNGEERAKGNILERFSAQQFPDLHSELNLSSLELGDSALYFCASSLGTAQETQYFGPGTRLLVL.

The chain uses TRBV9 and TRBJ2-1, with TRBD1 matching 10 bases. This CDR3 contains 15 residues. Trimming removed 4 bases from V and 3 bases from J; junction bases left unmatched: 4. Germline assignment: CDR1 SGDLS and CDR2 YYNGEE. This CDR3 reads CASSFRDRGYNEQFF. The CDR3 bases are TGTGCCAGCAGCTTCCGGGACAGGGGCTACAATGAGCAGTTCTTC.

The chain joins TRBV9 to TRBJ2-3; D might be TRBD2 (5 bases). Trimming removed 1 base at V and 4 bases at J, with 13 bases between. Looked up from germline, CDR1 is SGDLS and CDR2 is YYNGEE. The CDR3 covers 15 residues. The CDR3 is CASSVNSGLADTQYF. CDR3 coding DNA: TGTGCCAGCAGCGTAAACTCGGGATTGGCAGATACGCAGTATTTT.

This clone was picked up a small number of times. This chain links TRBV18 with TRBJ1-1; 7 bases match TRBD1. With V trimmed by 6 bases and J by 3 bases, 4 bases remained unmatched. This CDR3 region has 13 residues. Germline values: CDR1 KGHSH, CDR2 LQKENI. This chain's CDR3 is CASSATGYTEAFF. The CDR3 bases are TGTGCCAGCTCCGCGACAGGGTACACTGAAGCTTTCTTT.

The V call is TRBV5-6, the J call TRBJ1-6, with no clear D. The CDR3 has 14 amino acids. V dropped 2 bases and J dropped 7 bases, with 10 bases sitting between them. Germline loops: CDR1 SGHDT, CDR2 YYEEEE. As DNA, the CDR3 is TGTGCCAGCAGCTTAGCACAGAGCAATTCACCCCTCCACTTT. Residues: CASSLAQSNSPLHF.